The 30 T cell receptor beta chains in this list originate from one sample, sequenced in a study of cytomegalovirus exposure and HLA in healthy donors. The PCR contained 60 Vbeta and 13 Jbeta primers. Repertoires were generated with immunoSEQ multiplex PCR, while TCRdb's copy carries only in-frame clones and drops some. The data contain around 150,000 clones, approximately 79% of them singletons. The sample consisted of PBMCs. The receptors were sampled from a woman aged 45-65 years in good health and CMV-seropositive.

The CDR3 bases are TGTGCCAGCAGCTTTAGTCCAGATACGCAGTATTTT. This translates into CASSFSPDTQYF. This chain uses TRBV5-6 with TRBJ2-3; D gene unclear. Germline V CDR1 and CDR2: SGHDT, YYEEEE. This CDR3 contains 12 residues. Trimming took off 2 bases at V and 4 bases at J, with 5 bases between the two ends.

The chain couples TRBV27 to TRBJ1-5, with 9 nucleotides matching TRBD1. This CDR3 region has 14 residues. CDR1 MNHEY and CDR2 SMNVEV come from the germline V gene (reference sequence). J gave up 8 bases and V 5 bases, and 7 bases lay outside the gene matches. CDR3 coding DNA: TGTGCCAGCAGTCTACAGGGGGCCGGAGAGCCCCAGCATTTT. This gives the protein CASSLQGAGEPQHF.

V usage is TRBV5-6 and J usage is TRBJ2-1, with 8 bases lining up with TRBD2. Germline V gene sequence: CDR1 SGHDT, CDR2 YYEEEE. This CDR3 contains 16 residues. The J segment lost 1 base and the V segment lost 2 bases, leaving 5 bases of the junction unmatched. The CDR3 sequence is CASSLTGTRSYNEQFF. The CDR3 DNA follows: TGTGCCAGCAGCTTAACCGGGACTAGATCCTACAATGAGCAGTTCTTC.

The chain carries TRBV4-3 and TRBJ2-7; TRBD1 might be the D (5 bases). CDR1 and CDR2 (germline): LGHNA, YSLEER. The V and J ends lost 1 base and 1 base respectively, with 11 bases between them. This CDR3 is 15 amino acids long. CDR3 region: CASSQGQKMSYEQYF. The CDR3 region has the DNA TGCGCCAGCAGCCAAGGACAGAAGATGTCCTACGAGCAGTACTTC.

This chain joins TRBV7-9 and TRBJ2-1; D gene uncertain. The germline V gene encodes CDR1 SEHNR and CDR2 FQNEAQ (reference sequence). The CDR3 length is 12 residues. V was clipped by 3 bases and J by 5 bases, with 5 bases between them. In nucleotides, the CDR3 is TGTGCCAGCAGCTTGGCCCACAATGAGCAGTTCTTC. Translated: CASSLAHNEQFF.

This chain links TRBV2 with TRBJ2-1, with TRBD1 identical over 9 bases. CDR1 and CDR2 from the germline V gene are SNHLY and FYNNEI. The CDR3 sequence is 15 residues long. The ends lost 6 bases at V and 5 bases at J; junction bases unmatched: 8. The CDR3 DNA is TGTGCCAGCAGCTACCGGGACAGGGTTAACAATGAGCAGTTCTTC. It codes for CASSYRDRVNNEQFF. Full variable domain (rest looked up from reference TRBV2 and TRBJ2-1): EPEVTQTPSHQVTQMGQEVILRCVPISNHLYFYWYRQILGQKVEFLVSFYNNEISEKSEIFDDQFSVERPDGSNFTLKIRSTKLEDSAMYFCASSYRDRVNNEQFFGPGTRLTVL.

The chain has TRBV7-9 and TRBJ1-2, with 12 bases aligning to TRBD1. The CDR3 covers 15 residues. CDR1 SEHNR and CDR2 FQNEAQ come from the germline V gene (reference sequence). Germline trimming cut 3 bases from V and 6 bases from J; bases unmatched to any gene: 5. The CDR3 DNA reads as TGTGCCAGCAGCTTTCCGGGACAGGGGGCTGATGGCTACACCTTC. Its protein is CASSFPGQGADGYTF.

A single count supports this clone. The chain uses TRBV28 and TRBJ1-2; the D is unclear. V shed 7 bases and J shed 5 bases, with 11 bases lying between them. CDR1 MDHEN and CDR2 SYDVKM come from the germline V gene. The CDR3 is made up of 12 amino acids. The CDR3 coding sequence is TGTGCCAGCATGGTAAACGGTTATGGCTACACCTTC. Encoded protein: CASMVNGYGYTF.

The V gene is TRBV18, the J gene TRBJ1-2; 8 nucleotides align to TRBD1. J was trimmed by 4 bases and V by 2 bases; bases with no gene match: 6. Per germline, CDR1 KGHSH and CDR2 LQKENI. This CDR3 spans 15 amino acids. The DNA of the CDR3 is TGTGCCAGCTCACCAGCCCAGGGGGCGGGCTATGGCTACACCTTC. This gives the protein CASSPAQGAGYGYTF.

The rearrangement joins TRBV18 to TRBJ2-1, with D perhaps TRBD1 (7 bases). The CDR3 runs 15 residues. Per the germline V gene, CDR1 is KGHSH and CDR2 is LQKENI. V lost 3 bases and J lost 3, with 12 bases in between. Written as DNA, the CDR3 is TGTGCCAGCTCACCCTCAGGGGGACTCTACAATGAGCAGTTCTTC. It codes for CASSPSGGLYNEQFF.

V is TRBV7-2 and J is TRBJ1-1, with D unresolved. Looked up from germline, CDR1 is SGHTA and CDR2 is FQGNSA. V dropped 2 bases and J dropped 1 base, with 5 bases sitting between them. This CDR3 has 13 amino acids. CDR3 DNA sequence: TGTGCCAGCAGCTTACCAGAGAACACTGAAGCTTTCTTT. Its translation: CASSLPENTEAFF.

The gene calls are TRBV6-1 and TRBJ2-7; a weak D match, TRBD2 (5 bases). The V end was cut by 3 bases, the J end by 3 bases, with 21 bases between. The CDR3 consists of 17 residues. Germline assignment: CDR1 MNHNS and CDR2 SASEGT. CDR3 in DNA: TGTGCCAGCAGTGAGAACGGACTCCTAGGACCCGACTACGAGCAGTACTTC. Translating gives CASSENGLLGPDYEQYF.

This clone was picked up a small number of times. The chain is built from TRBV5-1 and TRBJ2-3; D remains ambiguous. With 4 bases removed from V and 6 bases from J, the gap between germline ends came to 15 bases. From germline, CDR1 is SGHRS and CDR2 YFSETQ. This CDR3 is built from 14 residues. CDR3 amino acids: CASSLGLETDTQYF. The CDR3 DNA reads TGCGCCAGCAGCCTTGGCCTAGAGACTGATACGCAGTATTTT.

The V and J genes are TRBV27 and TRBJ1-6, with 7 nucleotides matching TRBD1. This CDR3 is 15 amino acids long. Germline CDR1 MNHEY, CDR2 SMNVEV (reference sequence). The V gene end was trimmed by 3 bases and the J gene end by 7 bases; junction bases not matched to a gene: 6. For the CDR3, the DNA is TGTGCCAGCAGTTTGACAGGGACAGCAAATTCACCCCTCCACTTT. It is translated as CASSLTGTANSPLHF.

Notes on this clone: Different DNA sequences within this sample yield the same CDR3. V gene TRBV7-9 combines with J gene TRBJ2-3; D remains ambiguous. Germline CDR1 and CDR2: SEHNR and FQNEAQ (reference sequence). With 5 bases removed from V and 5 bases from J, the gap between germline ends came to 8 bases. This CDR3 spans 12 amino acids. DNA of the CDR3: TGTGCCAGCAGCCCACCAGGAGATACGCAGTATTTT. This sequence encodes CASSPPGDTQYF.

V is TRBV9 and J is TRBJ1-1; unclear D gene. The CDR3 runs 14 residues. The V and J ends lost 0 bases and 2 bases respectively, with 8 bases between them. Germline loops: CDR1 SGDLS, CDR2 YYNGEE. For the CDR3, the DNA is TGTGCCAGCAGCGTAGCTACCTCAAACACTGAAGCTTTCTTT. Translating gives CASSVATSNTEAFF.

This sequence joins TRBV11-2 and TRBJ2-3, with D hard to call. This CDR3 is built from 19 residues. Trimming cost V 1 base and J 0 bases, with 20 bases left between them. Germline V gene sequence: CDR1 SGHAT, CDR2 FQNNGV. CDR3 sequence (DNA): TGTGCCAGCAGCTTAGTTTCCCTGAGGAGATACCGTAGCACAGATACGCAGTATTTT. Encoded protein: CASSLVSLRRYRSTDTQYF.

This clone came up a few times. The V gene is TRBV2, the J gene TRBJ1-1, with 7 nucleotides matching TRBD1. Germline V lookup: CDR1 SNHLY, CDR2 FYNNEI. The junction had 7 bases not matched to a gene; V was cut back by 10 bases and J by 5 bases. The CDR3 is 12 amino acids. Here the CDR3 DNA reads TGTGCCACCCAGACAGGGCAGACTGAAGCTTTCTTT. As protein: CATQTGQTEAFF. Full variable domain (outside the CDR3, taken from reference TRBV2 and TRBJ1-1): EPEVTQTPSHQVTQMGQEVILRCVPISNHLYFYWYRQILGQKVEFLVSFYNNEISEKSEIFDDQFSVERPDGSNFTLKIRSTKLEDSAMYFCATQTGQTEAFFGQGTRLTVV.

The genes are TRBV4-2 and TRBJ2-3; perhaps TRBD2 as D (6 bases). V gave up 3 bases and J gave up 1 base, with 14 bases separating them. There are 16 residues in the CDR3. Germline-derived CDR1 and CDR2 are LGHNA and YNFKEQ. The CDR3 is CASSQGRDPGTDTQYF. The CDR3 DNA reads TGTGCCAGCAGCCAGGGGCGGGACCCCGGCACAGATACGCAGTATTTT.

The CDR3 nucleotides are TGTGCCAGCAGCTTGTCAGTGTCGGGAAACGAGCAGTACTTC. It specifies CASSLSVSGNEQYF. The chain joins TRBV7-2 to TRBJ2-7; D is perhaps TRBD2 (5 bases). Germline V CDR1 and CDR2: SGHTA, FQGNSA. The CDR3 contains 14 residues. Trimming removed 3 bases at V and 5 bases at J, with 14 bases between.

The V call is TRBV9, the J call TRBJ2-7; D is uncertain. Deletions cut 4 bases from V and 2 bases from J, with 13 bases between. CDR3 length: 14 residues. Looked up from germline, CDR1 is SGDLS and CDR2 is YYNGEE. The chain's CDR3 is CASSPIVFPYEQYF. As DNA, the CDR3 is TGTGCCAGCAGCCCTATAGTATTTCCCTACGAGCAGTACTTC.

This chain connects TRBV5-4 to TRBJ2-5, with TRBD1 matching over 8 bases. The CDR3 extends over 16 amino acids. The V gene's germline CDR1 is SGHNT and CDR2 YYREEE (reference sequence). Losses at the gene ends were 5 bases for V and 5 bases for J; bases not matched to a gene: 14. CDR3 amino acids: CASSSTRPGGLETQYF. The DNA for the CDR3 is TGTGCCAGCAGTTCCACGAGACCAGGGGGCCTTGAGACCCAGTACTTC.

The DNA of the CDR3 is TGTGCCAGCAGCTTTGCCTTGGGGGGTTCCAATCAGCCCCAGCATTTT. As protein: CASSFALGGSNQPQHF. The genes are TRBV7-9 and TRBJ1-5, with a tentative D call TRBD1 (5 bases). The CDR3 extends over 16 amino acids. Germline V lookup: CDR1 SEHNR, CDR2 FQNEAQ (reference sequence). The V end lost 3 bases, the J end lost 3 bases, and 15 bases lay between the germline ends.

The V call is TRBV5-4, the J call TRBJ2-7; no clear D gene. Germline V CDR1 and CDR2: SGHNT, YYREEE (reference sequence). Trimming removed 1 base at V and 7 bases at J, with 9 bases between. The CDR3 runs 12 residues. The CDR3 here is CASSLYQREQYF. The CDR3 nucleotides read TGTGCCAGCAGCTTGTACCAGCGAGAGCAGTACTTC.

CDR3 residues: CASSRALWGQPQHF. The CDR3 DNA is TGTGCCAGCTCCAGGGCCTTGTGGGGTCAGCCCCAGCATTTT. The V gene is TRBV28, the J gene TRBJ1-5; perhaps TRBD1 as D (5 bases). V lost 8 bases to trimming and J lost 6 bases, with 17 bases between them. The germline V gene encodes CDR1 MDHEN and CDR2 SYDVKM. This CDR3 region has 14 residues.

The chain combines TRBV27 with TRBJ1-5; D remains unclear. Germline CDR1 and CDR2: MNHEY and SMNVEV (reference sequence). The CDR3 runs to 14 residues. The V gene lost 5 bases and the J gene lost 0 bases, with 8 bases spanning the gap. CDR3 nucleotide sequence: TGTGCCAGCAGTCCAGGTTATAGCAATCAGCCCCAGCATTTT. Its translation: CASSPGYSNQPQHF.

The genes are TRBV6-6 and TRBJ1-1; weak D call: TRBD1 (5 bases). This CDR3 spans 14 amino acids. Germline CDR1 reads MNHNY; CDR2 reads SVGAGI (reference sequence). The germline V and J ends were trimmed by 6 bases and 5 bases, with 16 bases remaining between them. CDR3 sequence: CASRRGGGETEAFF. CDR3 bases: TGTGCCAGCAGGCGCGGCGGGGGGGAAACTGAAGCTTTCTTT.

This clone was detected only a few times. The genes are TRBV7-2 and TRBJ2-5; 8 positions agree with TRBD2. The CDR3 has 15 residues. J gave up 0 bases and V 5 bases, and 5 bases lay outside the gene matches. Germline lookup yields CDR1 SGHTA and CDR2 FQGNSA. The CDR3 nucleotides read TGTGCCAGCAGCCGGGGGGGGTTGTACCAAGAGACCCAGTACTTC. Its protein is CASSRGGLYQETQYF.

This clone showed up just once. The V call is TRBV28, the J call TRBJ2-7; the match to TRBD1 covers 7 bases. In germline, CDR1 is MDHEN, CDR2 SYDVKM. This CDR3 contains 12 residues. The V and J ends lost 9 bases and 7 bases, in that order; junction bases with no gene match: 9. For the CDR3, the DNA is TGTGCCAGTAACGACAGGGCGGGTGAGCAGTACTTC. It yields the protein CASNDRAGEQYF. The full variable domain, its missing parts supplied by reference TRBV28 and TRBJ2-7, is DVKVTQSSRYLVKRTGEKVFLECVQDMDHENMFWYRQDPGLGLRLIYFSYDVKMKEKGDIPEGYSVSREKKERFSLILESASTNQTSMYLCASNDRAGEQYFGPGTRLTVT.

This clone appeared once. The V call is TRBV6-1, the J call TRBJ2-3; 7 bases are a match to TRBD1. Trimming removed 2 bases from V and 2 bases from J; junction bases left unmatched: 4. The CDR3 has 15 residues. Per the germline V gene, CDR1 is MNHNS and CDR2 is SASEGT. The CDR3 bases are TGTGCCAGCAGTGAATCGGGACAGCCCACAGATACGCAGTATTTT. Its translation is CASSESGQPTDTQYF.